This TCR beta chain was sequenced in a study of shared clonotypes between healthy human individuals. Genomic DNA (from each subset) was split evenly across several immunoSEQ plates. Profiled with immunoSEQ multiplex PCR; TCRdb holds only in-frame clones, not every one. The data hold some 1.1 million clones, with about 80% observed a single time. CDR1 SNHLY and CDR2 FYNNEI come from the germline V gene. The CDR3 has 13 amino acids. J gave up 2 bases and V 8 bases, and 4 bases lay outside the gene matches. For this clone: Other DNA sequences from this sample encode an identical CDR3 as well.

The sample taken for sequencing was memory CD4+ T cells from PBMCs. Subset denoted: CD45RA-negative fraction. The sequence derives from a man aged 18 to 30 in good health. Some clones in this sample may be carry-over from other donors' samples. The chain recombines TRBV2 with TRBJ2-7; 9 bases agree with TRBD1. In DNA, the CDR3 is TGTGCCAGCGGGGGACAGGGTACCTACGAGCAGTACTTC. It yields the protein CASGGQGTYEQYF.